This TCR beta chain emerged from a study of blood T cell repertoires in COVID-19. V was clipped by 4 bases and J by 2 bases, with 8 bases between them. The CDR3 sequence is 12 residues long. Germline CDR1 SQVTM, CDR2 ANQGSEA. The method was immunoSEQ multiplex PCR; TCRdb's version includes in-frame clones alone and lacks a portion of them. The repertoire holds 190,000 or so clones, with approximately 90% as singletons. The origin of this receptor is a woman in her late teens or twenties who had recovered from COVID-19. The source material was peripheral blood. This sequence joins TRBV29-1 and TRBJ1-2; D may be TRBD1 (5 bases). The chain's CDR3 is CSVVPGNYGYTF. CDR3 DNA sequence: TGCAGCGTTGTGCCAGGGAACTATGGCTACACCTTC.